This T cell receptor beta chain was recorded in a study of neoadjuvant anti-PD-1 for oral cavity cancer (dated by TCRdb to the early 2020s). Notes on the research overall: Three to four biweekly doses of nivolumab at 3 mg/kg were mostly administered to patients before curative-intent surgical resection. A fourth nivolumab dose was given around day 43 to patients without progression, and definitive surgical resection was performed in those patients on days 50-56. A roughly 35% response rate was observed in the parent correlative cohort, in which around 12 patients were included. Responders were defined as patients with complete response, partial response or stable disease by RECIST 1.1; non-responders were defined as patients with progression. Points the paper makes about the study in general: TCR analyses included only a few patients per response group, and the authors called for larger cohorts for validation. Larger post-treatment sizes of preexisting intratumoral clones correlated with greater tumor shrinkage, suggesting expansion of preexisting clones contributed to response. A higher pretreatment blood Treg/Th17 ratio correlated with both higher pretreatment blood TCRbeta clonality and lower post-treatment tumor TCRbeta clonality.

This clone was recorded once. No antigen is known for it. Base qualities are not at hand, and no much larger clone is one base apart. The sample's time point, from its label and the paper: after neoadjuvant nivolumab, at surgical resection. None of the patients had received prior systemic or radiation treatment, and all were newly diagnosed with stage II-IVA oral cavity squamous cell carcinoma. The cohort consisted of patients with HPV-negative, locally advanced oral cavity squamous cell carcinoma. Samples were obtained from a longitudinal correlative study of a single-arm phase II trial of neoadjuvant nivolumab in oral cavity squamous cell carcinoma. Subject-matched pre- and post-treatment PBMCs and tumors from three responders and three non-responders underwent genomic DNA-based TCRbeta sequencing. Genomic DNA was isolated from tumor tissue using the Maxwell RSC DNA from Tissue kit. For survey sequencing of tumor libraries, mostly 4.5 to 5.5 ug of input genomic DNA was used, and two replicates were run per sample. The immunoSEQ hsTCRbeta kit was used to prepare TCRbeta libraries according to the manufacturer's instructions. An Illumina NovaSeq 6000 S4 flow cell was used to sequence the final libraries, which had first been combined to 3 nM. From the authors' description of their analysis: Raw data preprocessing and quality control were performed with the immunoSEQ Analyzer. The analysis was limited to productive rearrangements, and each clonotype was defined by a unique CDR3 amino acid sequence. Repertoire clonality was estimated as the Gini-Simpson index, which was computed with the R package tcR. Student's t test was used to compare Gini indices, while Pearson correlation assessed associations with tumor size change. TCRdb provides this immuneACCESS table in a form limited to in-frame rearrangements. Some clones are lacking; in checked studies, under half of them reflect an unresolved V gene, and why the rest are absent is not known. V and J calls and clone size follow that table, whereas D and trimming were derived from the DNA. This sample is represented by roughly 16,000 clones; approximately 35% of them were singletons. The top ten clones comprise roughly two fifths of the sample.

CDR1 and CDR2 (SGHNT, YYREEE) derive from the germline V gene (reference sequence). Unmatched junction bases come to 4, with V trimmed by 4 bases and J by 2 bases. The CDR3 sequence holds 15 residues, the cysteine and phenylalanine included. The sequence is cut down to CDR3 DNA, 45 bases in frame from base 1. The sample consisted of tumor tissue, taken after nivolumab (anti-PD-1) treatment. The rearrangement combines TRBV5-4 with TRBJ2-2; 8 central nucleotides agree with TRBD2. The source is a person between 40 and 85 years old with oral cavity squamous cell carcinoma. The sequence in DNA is TGTGCCAGCAGCCCGGGGGGGGGAAACACCGGGGAGCTGTTTTTT. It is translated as CASSPGGGNTGELFF.